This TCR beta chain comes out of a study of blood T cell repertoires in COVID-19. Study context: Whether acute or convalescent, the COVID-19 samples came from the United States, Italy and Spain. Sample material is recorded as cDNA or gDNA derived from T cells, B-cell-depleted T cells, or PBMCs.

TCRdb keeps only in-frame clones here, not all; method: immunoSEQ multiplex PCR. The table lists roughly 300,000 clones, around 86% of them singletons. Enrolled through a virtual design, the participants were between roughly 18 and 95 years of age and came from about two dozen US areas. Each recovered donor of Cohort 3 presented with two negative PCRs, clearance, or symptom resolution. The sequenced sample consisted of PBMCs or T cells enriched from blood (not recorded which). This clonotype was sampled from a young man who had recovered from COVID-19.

CDR3 bases: TGTGCCAGCAGCTTAGAGGACGTGGGGGGGCAAGCTTTCTTT. Translation: CASSLEDVGGQAFF. The rearrangement uses TRBV11-2 and TRBJ1-1; maybe TRBD1 (6 bases). CDR1 and CDR2 from the germline V gene are SGHAT and FQNNGV. The CDR3 runs to 14 residues. Trimming took 0 bases from V and 9 from J, leaving 14 bases between them.